The sequence of this TCR beta chain was determined in a study of PD-L1 blockade in urothelial cancer. The germline V and J ends were trimmed by 1 base and 8 bases, with 18 bases remaining between them. The CDR3 extends over 16 amino acids. CDR1 and CDR2 from the germline V gene are SGHAT and FQNNGV. The data were produced by immunoSEQ multiplex PCR, yet TCRdb's version contains in-frame clones alone and is incomplete. This table has over 65,000 clones, roughly 84% appearing once. This material consisted of PBMCs, taken around atezolizumab (anti-PD-L1) treatment. The V call is TRBV11-2, the J call TRBJ2-1; possible D gene TRBD2, 6 bases. The receptor was isolated from a man in his 70s with urothelial cancer. DNA of the CDR3: TGTGCCAGCAGCTTAGTTGGAGGGGTTCTTGGAGATGAGCAGTTCTTC. It specifies CASSLVGGVLGDEQFF.